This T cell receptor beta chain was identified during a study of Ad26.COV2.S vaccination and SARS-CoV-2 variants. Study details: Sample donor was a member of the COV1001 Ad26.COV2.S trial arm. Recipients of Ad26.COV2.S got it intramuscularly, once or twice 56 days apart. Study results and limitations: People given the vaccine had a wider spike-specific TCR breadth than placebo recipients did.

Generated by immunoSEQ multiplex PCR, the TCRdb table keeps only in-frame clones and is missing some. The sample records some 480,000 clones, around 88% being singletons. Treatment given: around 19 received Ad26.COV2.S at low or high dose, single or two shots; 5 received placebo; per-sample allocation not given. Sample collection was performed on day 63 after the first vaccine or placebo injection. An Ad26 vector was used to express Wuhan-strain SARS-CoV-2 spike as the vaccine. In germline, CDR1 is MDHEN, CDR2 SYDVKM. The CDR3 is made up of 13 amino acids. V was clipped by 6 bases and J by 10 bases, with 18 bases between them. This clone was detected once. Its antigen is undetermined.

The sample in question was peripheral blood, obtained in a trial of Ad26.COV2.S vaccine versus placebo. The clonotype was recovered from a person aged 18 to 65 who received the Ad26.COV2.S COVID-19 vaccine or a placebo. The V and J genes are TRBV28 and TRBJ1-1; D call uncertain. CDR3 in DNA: TGTGCCAGCAGCTCATCGGGTGAACGGGCAGCTTTCTTT. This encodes CASSSSGERAAFF.